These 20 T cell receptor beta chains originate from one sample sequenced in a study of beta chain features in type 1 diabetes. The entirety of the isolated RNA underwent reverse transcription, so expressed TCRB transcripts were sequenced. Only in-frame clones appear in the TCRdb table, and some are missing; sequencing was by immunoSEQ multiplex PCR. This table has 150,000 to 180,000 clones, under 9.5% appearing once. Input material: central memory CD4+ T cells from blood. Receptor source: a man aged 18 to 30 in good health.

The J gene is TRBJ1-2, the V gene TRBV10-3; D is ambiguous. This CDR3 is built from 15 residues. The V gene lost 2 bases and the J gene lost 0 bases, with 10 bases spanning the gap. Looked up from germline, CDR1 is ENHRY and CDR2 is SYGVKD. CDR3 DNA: TGTGCCATCAGTGAGGGGCGGGAATCTAACTATGGCTACACCTTC. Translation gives CAISEGRESNYGYTF.

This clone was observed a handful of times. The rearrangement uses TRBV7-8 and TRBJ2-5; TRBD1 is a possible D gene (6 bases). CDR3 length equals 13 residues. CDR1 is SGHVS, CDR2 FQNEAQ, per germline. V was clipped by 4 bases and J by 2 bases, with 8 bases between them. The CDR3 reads CASSSGQQETQYF. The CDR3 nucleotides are TGTGCCAGCAGCTCCGGACAGCAAGAGACCCAGTACTTC.

The CDR3, as DNA: TGTGCCAGCAGCTTAGAGGGGGGGAGGGCAGTCCGGGAGCTGTTTTTT. Amino acid sequence: CASSLEGGRAVRELFF. V is TRBV7-2 and J is TRBJ2-2; D may be TRBD2 (7 bases). The CDR3 runs to 16 residues. The ends were cut back, 1 base at V and 9 bases at J, with 18 bases in the middle. Germline V gene data show CDR1 as SGHTA and CDR2 as FQGNSA. The entire variable domain, with the rest obtained from reference TRBV7-2 and TRBJ2-2, is as follows: GAGVSQSPSNKVTEKGKDVELRCDPISGHTALYWYRQSLGQGLEFLIYFQGNSAPDKSGLPSDRFSAERTGGSVSTLTIQRTQQEDSAVYLCASSLEGGRAVRELFFGEGSRLTVL.

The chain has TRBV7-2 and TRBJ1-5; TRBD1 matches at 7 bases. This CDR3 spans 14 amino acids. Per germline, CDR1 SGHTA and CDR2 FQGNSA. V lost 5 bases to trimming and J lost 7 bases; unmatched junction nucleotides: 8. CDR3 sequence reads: CASSLETGFQPQHF. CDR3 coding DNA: TGTGCCAGCAGCCTAGAGACAGGGTTCCAGCCCCAGCATTTT.

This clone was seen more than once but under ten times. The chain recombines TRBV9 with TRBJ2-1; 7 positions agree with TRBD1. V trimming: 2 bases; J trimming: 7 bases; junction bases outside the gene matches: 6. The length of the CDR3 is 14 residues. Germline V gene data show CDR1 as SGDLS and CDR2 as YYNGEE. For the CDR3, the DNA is TGTGCCAGCAGCGTCCGACAGGGATGGAATGAGCAGTTCTTC. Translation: CASSVRQGWNEQFF.

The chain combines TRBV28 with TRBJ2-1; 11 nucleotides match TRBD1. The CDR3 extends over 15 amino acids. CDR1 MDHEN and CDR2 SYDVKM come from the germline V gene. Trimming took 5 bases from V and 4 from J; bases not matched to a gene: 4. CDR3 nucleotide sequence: TGTGCCAGCAGTCGGGGGGACAGGGGGTACAATGAGCAGTTCTTC. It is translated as CASSRGDRGYNEQFF.

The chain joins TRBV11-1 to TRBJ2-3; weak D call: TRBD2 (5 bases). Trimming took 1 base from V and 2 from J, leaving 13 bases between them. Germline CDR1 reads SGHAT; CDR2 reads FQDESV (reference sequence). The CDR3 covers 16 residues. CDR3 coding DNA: TGTGCCAGCAGCTTAGGTGCGGGTTTTTCCACAGATACGCAGTATTTT. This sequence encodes CASSLGAGFSTDTQYF.

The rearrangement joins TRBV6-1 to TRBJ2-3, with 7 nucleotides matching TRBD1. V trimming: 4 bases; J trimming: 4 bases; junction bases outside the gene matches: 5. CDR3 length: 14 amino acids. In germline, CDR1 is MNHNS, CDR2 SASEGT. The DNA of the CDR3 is TGTGCCAGCAGTGCAACAGGGGCCCCAGATACGCAGTATTTT. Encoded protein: CASSATGAPDTQYF.

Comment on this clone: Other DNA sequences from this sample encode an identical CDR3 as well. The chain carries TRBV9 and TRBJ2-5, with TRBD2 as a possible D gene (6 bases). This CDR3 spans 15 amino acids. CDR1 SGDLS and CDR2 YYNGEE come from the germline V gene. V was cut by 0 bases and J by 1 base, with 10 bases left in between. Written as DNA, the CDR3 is TGTGCCAGCAGCGTAGACAAGCGGGTCCAAGAGACCCAGTACTTC. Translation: CASSVDKRVQETQYF.

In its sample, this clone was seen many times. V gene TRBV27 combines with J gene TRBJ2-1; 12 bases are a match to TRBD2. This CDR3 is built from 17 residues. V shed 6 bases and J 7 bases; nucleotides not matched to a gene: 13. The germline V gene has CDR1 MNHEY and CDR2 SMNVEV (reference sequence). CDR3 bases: TGTGCCAGCAGCTCTCGACTAGCGGGAGCTTGGGGAAATGAGCAGTTCTTC. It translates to CASSSRLAGAWGNEQFF.

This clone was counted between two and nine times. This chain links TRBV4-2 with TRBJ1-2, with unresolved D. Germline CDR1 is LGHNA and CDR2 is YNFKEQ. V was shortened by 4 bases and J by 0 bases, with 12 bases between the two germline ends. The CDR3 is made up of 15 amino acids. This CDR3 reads CASSPEHSSNYGYTF. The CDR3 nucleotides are TGTGCCAGCAGCCCAGAGCACAGTTCTAACTATGGCTACACCTTC.

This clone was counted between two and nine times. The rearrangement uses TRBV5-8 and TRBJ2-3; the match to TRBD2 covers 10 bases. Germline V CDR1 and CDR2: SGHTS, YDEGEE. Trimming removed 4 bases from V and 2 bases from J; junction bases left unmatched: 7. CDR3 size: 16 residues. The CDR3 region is CASSRVGTSATDTQYF. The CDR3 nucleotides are TGTGCCAGCAGCAGGGTAGGGACTAGCGCCACAGATACGCAGTATTTT.

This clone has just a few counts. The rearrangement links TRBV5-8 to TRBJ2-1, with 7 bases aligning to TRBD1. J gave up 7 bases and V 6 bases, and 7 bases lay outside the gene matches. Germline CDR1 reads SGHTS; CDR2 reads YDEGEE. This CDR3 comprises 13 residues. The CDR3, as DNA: TGTGCCAGCACTGACAGGGCGCTAAATGAGCAGTTCTTC. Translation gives CASTDRALNEQFF.

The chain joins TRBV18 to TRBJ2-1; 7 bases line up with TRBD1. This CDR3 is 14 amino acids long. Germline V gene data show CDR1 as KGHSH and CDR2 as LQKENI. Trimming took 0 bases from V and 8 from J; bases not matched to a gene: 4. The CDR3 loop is CASSPPHDRDEQFF. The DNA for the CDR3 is TGTGCCAGCTCACCACCGCACGACAGGGATGAGCAGTTCTTC.

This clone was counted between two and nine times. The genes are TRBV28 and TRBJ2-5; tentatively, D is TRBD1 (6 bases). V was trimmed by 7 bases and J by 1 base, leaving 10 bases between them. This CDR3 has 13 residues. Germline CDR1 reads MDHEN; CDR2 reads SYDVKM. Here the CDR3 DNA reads TGTGCCAGCACCGGACAGCTCCAAGAGACCCAGTACTTC. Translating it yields CASTGQLQETQYF.

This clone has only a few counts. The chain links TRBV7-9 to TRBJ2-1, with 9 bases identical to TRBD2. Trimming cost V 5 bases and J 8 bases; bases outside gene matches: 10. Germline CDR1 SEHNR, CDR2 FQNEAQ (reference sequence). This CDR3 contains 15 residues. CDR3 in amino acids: CASSPLAGGVHEQFF. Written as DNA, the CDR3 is TGTGCCAGCAGCCCACTAGCGGGTGGGGTCCATGAGCAGTTCTTC.

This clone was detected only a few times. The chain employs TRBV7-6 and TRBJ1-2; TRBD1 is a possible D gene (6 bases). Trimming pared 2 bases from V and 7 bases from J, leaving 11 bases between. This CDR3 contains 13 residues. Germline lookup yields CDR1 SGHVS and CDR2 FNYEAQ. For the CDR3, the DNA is TGTGCCAGCAGCTTATATCCAGGGGCTGGCTACACCTTC. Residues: CASSLYPGAGYTF.

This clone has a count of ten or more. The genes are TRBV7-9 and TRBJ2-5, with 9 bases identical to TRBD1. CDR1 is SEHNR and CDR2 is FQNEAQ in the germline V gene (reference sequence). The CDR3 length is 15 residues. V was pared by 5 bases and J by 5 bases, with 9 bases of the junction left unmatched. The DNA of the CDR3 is TGTGCCAGCAGCACCGGCACAGGGGGCCCTGAGACCCAGTACTTC. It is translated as CASSTGTGGPETQYF.

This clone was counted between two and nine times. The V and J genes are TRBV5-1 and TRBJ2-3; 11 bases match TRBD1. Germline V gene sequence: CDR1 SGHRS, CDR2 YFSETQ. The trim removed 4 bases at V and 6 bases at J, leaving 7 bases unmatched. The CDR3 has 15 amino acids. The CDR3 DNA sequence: TGCGCCAGCAGCGCCGGACAGGGGGCCGGCGATACGCAGTATTTT. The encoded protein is CASSAGQGAGDTQYF.

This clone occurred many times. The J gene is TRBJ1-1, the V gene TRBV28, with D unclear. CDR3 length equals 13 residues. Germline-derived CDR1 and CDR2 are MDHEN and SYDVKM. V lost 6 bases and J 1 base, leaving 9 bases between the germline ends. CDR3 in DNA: TGTGCCAGCAGCCTGTCACAGAACACTGAAGCTTTCTTT. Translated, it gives CASSLSQNTEAFF. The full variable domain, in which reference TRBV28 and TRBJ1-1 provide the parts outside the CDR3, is DVKVTQSSRYLVKRTGEKVFLECVQDMDHENMFWYRQDPGLGLRLIYFSYDVKMKEKGDIPEGYSVSREKKERFSLILESASTNQTSMYLCASSLSQNTEAFFGQGTRLTVV.